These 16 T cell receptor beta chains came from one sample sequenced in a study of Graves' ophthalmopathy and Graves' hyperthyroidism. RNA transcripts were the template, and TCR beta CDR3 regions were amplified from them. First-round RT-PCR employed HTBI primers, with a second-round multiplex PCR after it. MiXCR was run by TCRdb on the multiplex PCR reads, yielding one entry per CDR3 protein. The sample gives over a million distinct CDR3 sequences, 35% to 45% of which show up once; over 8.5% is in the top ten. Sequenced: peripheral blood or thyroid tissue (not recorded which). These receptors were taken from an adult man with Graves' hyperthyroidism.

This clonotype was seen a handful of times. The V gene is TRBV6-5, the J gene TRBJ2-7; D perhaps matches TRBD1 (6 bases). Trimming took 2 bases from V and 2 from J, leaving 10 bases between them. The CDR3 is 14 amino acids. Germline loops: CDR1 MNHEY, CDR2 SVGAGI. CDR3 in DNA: TGTGCCAGCAGTTACGGACAGAGACCCTACGAGCAGTACTTC. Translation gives CASSYGQRPYEQYF.

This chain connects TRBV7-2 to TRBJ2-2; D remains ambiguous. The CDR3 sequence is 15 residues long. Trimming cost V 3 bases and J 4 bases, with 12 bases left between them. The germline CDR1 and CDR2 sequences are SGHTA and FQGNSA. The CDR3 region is CASSFFPTSTGELFF. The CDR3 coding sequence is TGTGCCAGCAGCTTTTTCCCCACAAGCACCGGGGAGCTGTTTTTT.

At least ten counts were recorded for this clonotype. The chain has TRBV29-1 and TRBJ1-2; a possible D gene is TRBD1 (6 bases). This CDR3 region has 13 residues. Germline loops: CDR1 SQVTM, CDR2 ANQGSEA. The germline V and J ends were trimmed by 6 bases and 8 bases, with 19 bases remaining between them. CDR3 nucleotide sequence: TGCAGCGTCGGGGGGCTATTAGGCGACGGCTACACCTTC. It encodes CSVGGLLGDGYTF.

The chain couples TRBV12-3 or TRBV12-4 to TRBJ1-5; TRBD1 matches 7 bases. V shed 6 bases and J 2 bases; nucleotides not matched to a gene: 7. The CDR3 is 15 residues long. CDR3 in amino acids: CASRTGAGGNQPQHF. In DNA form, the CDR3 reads TGTGCCAGCAGAACAGGGGCCGGTGGCAATCAGCCCCAGCATTTT.

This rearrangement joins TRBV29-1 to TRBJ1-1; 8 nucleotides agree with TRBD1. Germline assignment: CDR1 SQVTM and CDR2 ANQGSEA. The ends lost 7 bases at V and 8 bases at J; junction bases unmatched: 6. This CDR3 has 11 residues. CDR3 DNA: TGCAGCGCTAGCCGGGACAGGGAAGCTTTCTTT. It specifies CSASRDREAFF. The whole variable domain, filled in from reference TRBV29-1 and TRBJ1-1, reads SAVISQKPSRDICQRGTSLTIQCQVDSQVTMMFWYRQQPGQSLTLIATANQGSEATYESGFVIDKFPISRPNLTFSTLTVSNMSPEDSSIYLCSASRDREAFFGQGTRLTVV.

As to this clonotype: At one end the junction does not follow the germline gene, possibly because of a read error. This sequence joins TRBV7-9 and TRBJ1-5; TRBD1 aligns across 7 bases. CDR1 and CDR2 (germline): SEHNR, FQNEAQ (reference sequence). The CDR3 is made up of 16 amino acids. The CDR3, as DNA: TGTGCCAGCAGCTTGGGACAGAGCTATAGCAGTCAGCCCCAGCATTTT. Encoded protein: CASSLGQSYSSQPQHF.

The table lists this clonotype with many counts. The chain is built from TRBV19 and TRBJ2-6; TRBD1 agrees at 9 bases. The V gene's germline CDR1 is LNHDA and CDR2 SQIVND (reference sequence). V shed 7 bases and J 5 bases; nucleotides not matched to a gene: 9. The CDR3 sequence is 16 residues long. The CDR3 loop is CASTRTGDPRANVLTF. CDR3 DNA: TGTGCCAGTACGCGGACAGGGGATCCTCGGGCCAACGTCCTGACTTTC.

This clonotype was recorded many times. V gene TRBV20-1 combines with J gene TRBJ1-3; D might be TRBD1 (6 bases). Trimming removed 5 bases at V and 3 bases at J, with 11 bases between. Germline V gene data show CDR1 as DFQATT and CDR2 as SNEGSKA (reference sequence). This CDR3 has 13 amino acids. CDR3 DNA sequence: TGCAGTGCTCGTTACAGGGATGGAAACACCATATATTTT. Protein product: CSARYRDGNTIYF.

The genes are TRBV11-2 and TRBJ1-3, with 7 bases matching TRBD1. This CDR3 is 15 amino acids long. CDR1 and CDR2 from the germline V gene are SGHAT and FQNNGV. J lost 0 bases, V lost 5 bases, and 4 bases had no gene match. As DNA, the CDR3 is TGTGCCAGCAGCAAGACAGGGAACTCTGGAAACACCATATATTTT. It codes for CASSKTGNSGNTIYF.

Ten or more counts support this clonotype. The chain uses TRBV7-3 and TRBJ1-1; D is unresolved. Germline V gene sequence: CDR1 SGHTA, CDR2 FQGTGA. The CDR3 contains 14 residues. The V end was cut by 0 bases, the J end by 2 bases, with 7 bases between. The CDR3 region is CASSLTLGNTEAFF. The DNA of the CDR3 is TGTGCCAGCAGCTTAACGTTGGGTAACACTGAAGCTTTCTTT.

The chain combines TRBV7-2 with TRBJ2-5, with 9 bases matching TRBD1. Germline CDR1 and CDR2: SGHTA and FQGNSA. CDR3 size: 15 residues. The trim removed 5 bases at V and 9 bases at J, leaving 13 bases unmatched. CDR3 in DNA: TGTGCCAGCAGCCTGAAGACAGGGGGTATGCAGCCCCAGTACTTC. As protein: CASSLKTGGMQPQYF.

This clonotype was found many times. This chain's CDR3 is CASSPSGANVLTF. DNA of the CDR3: TGTGCCAGCAGTCCGTCTGGGGCCAACGTCCTGACTTTC. This sequence joins TRBV12-3 or TRBV12-4 and TRBJ2-6; D not resolved. Trimming shortened V by 5 bases and J by 1 base, and 3 bases separated the two germline ends. This CDR3 contains 13 residues.

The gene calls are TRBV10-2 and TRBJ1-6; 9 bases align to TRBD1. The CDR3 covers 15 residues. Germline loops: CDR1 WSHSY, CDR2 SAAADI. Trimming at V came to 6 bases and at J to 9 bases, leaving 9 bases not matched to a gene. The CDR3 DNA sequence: TGCGCCAGCAGGATTAACAGGGGGCGGAGTTCACCCCTCCACTTT. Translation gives CASRINRGRSSPLHF.

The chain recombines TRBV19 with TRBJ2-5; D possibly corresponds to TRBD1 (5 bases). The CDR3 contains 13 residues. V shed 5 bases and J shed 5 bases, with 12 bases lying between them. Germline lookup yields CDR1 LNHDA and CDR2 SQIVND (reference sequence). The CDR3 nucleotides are TGTGCCAGTAGTGGGGCAGGGATGGAGACCCAGTACTTC. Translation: CASSGAGMETQYF.

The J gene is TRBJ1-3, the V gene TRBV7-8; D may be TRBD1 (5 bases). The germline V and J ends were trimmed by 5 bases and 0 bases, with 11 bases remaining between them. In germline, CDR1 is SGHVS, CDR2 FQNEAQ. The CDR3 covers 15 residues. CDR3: CASSPGRISGNTIYF. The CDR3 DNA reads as TGTGCCAGCAGCCCGGGACGGATCTCTGGAAACACCATATATTTT.

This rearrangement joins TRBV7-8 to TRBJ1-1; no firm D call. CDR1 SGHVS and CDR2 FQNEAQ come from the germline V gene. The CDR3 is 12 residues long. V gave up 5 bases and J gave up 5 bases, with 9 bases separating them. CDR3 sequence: CASSTDGTEAFF. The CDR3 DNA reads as TGTGCCAGCAGCACCGACGGGACTGAAGCTTTCTTT.